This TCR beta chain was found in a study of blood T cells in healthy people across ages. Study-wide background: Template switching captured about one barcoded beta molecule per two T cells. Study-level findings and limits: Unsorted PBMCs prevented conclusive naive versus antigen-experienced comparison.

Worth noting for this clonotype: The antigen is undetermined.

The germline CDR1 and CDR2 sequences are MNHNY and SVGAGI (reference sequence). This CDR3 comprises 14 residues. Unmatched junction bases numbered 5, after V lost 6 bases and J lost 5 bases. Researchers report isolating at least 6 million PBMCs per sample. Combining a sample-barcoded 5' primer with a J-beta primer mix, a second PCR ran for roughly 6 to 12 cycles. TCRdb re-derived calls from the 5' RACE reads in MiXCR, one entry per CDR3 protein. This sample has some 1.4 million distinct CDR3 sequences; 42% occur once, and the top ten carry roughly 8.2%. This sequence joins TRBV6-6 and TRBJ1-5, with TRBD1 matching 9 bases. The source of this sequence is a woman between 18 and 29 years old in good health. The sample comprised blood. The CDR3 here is CASRGQGNDQPQHF. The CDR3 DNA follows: TGTGCCAGCAGGGGACAGGGAAATGATCAGCCCCAGCATTTT.